Sequencing of this T cell receptor beta chain was carried out in a study of shared clonotypes between healthy human individuals. Study in general: There were three CD4 naive, three CD4 memory, two CD8 naive and one CD8 memory plates per donor.

This CDR3 comprises 16 residues. Germline V gives CDR1 SGDLS, CDR2 YYNGEE. Trimming cost V 0 bases and J 3 bases; bases outside gene matches: 6. Using immunoSEQ multiplex PCR, the repertoire was profiled, and TCRdb retains in-frame clones only, with some absent. The sample contains roughly 2,000,000 clones, 90% to 95% of which appear only once. In the case of this clone: Its antigen remains unknown.

Terminally differentiated effector memory CD45RA+ cells were excluded by CCR7 positive selection of CD45RO-negative cells. Study observations and caveats: Investigators expected sequencing depth to affect clonotype sharing among donors. Specimens sampled were limited to blood, with tissue repertoires likely differing.

V is TRBV9 and J is TRBJ2-7; 10 nucleotides match TRBD1. This receptor was taken from a young man in good health. Some clones in this sample may be carry-over from other donors' samples. Specimen: naive CD8+ T cells from PBMCs. The CDR3 here is CASSVASGTGVYEQYF. The CDR3 DNA reads TGTGCCAGCAGCGTAGCGTCCGGGACAGGGGTCTACGAGCAGTACTTC.